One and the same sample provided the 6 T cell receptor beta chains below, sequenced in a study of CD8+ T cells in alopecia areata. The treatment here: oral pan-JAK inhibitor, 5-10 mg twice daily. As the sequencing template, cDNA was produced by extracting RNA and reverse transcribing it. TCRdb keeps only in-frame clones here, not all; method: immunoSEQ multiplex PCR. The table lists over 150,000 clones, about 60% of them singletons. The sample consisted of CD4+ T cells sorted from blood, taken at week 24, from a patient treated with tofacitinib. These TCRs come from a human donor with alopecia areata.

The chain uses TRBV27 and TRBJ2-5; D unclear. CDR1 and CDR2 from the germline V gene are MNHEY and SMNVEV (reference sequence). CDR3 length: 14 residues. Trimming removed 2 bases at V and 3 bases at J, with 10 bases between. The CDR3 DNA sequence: TGTGCCAGCAGTTTACTAGGTAGAGAAGAGACCCAGTACTTC. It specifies CASSLLGREETQYF.

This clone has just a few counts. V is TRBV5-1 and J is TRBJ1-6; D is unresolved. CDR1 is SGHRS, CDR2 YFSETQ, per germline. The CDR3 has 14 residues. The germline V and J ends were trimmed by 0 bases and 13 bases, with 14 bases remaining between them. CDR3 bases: TGCGCCAGCAGCTTGGGACATGGTGTTTTTCCCCTCCACTTT. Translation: CASSLGHGVFPLHF.

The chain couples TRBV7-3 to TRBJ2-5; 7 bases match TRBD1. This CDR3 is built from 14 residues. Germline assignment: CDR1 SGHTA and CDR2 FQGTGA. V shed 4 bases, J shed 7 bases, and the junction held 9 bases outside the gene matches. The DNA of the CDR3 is TGTGCCAGCAGCTCCGGACCGCAGGGGGTGACCCAGTACTTC. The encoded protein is CASSSGPQGVTQYF.

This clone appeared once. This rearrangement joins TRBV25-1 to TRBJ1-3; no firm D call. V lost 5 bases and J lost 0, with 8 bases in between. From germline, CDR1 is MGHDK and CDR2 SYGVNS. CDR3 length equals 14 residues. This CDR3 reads CASSSPSSGNTIYF. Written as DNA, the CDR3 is TGTGCCAGCAGTTCCCCGAGCTCTGGAAACACCATATATTTT.

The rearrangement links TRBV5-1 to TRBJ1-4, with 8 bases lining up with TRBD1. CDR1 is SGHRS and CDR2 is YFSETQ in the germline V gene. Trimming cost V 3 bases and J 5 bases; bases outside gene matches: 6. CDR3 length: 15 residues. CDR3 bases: TGCGCCAGCAGCTCGGGGGACAGGTCGAATGAAAAACTGTTTTTT. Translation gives CASSSGDRSNEKLFF.

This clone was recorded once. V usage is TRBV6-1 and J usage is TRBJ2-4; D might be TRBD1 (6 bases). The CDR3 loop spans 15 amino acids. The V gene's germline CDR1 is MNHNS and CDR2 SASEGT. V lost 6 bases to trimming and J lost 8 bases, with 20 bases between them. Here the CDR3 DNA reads TGTGCCAGCAGCGAAAGGGCCCAGGGGAGAGACATTCAGTACTTC. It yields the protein CASSERAQGRDIQYF.